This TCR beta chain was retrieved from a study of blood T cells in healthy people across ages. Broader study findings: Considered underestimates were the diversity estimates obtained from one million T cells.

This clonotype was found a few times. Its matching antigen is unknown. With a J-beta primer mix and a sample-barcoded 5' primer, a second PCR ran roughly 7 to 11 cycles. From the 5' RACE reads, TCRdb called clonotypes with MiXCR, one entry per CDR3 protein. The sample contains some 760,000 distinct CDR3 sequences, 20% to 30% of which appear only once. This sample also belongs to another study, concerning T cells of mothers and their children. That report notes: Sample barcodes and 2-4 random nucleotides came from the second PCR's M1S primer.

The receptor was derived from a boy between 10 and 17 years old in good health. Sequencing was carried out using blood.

As DNA, the CDR3 is TGTGCCAGCTCACCGGGACAGAATGAAAAACTGTTTTTT. Translation gives CASSPGQNEKLFF. V gene TRBV18 combines with J gene TRBJ1-4; TRBD1 matches 7 bases. V shed 3 bases and J 5 bases; nucleotides not matched to a gene: 0. The CDR3 is made up of 13 amino acids. Germline lookup yields CDR1 KGHSH and CDR2 LQKENI.